This is a list of T cell receptor beta chains from one sample in a study of T cells after yellow fever vaccination. One entry per CDR3 protein results from TCRdb running MiXCR on the 5' RACE reads. The sample has some 120,000 distinct CDR3 sequences; around 9.8% are singletons. Material: CD8+ T cells sorted from PBMCs, obtained on the day of the yellow fever booster vaccination. Receptor source: a man between 18 and 35 years old who received the YFV17D yellow fever vaccine. Each CDR3 is given with its conserved first and last residue. A D gene is named only where the DNA matches it firmly. Part of the rows lack a size; the others show once, few, many or a class for expanded clones.

abundance	v_gene	j_gene	d_gene	CDR3aa	CDR3nt
NA	TRBV7-9	TRBJ2-2	NA	CASSSDTGELFF	TGTGCCAGCAGCTCTGACACCGGGGAGCTGTTTTTT
few	TRBV6-2/TRBV6-3	TRBJ1-2	NA	CASSYSKGESYGYTF	TGTGCCAGCAGTTACTCGAAGGGAGAGAGCTATGGCTACACCTTC
NA	TRBV3-1	TRBJ2-5	TRBD2	CASSLPWTSGEETQYF	TGTGCCAGCAGCTTACCGTGGACTAGCGGGGAAGAGACCCAGTACTTC
many	TRBV5-1	TRBJ2-7	TRBD1	CASKFTGDPYEQYF	TGCGCCAGCAAGTTCACAGGGGACCCCTACGAGCAGTACTTC
few	TRBV19	TRBJ2-1	TRBD2	CASSILGLVFNEQFF	TGTGCCAGTAGTATACTGGGACTAGTGTTCAATGAGCAGTTCTTC
many	TRBV15	TRBJ1-2	NA	CATGGRPPRSGYGYTF	TGTGCCACCGGAGGCCGGCCGCCCAGGTCGGGCTATGGCTACACCTTC
few	TRBV5-5	TRBJ2-4	TRBD1	CASSSQGFRGPEGNIQYF	TGTGCCAGCAGCTCACAGGGGTTTAGGGGGCCCGAGGGAAACATTCAGTACTTC
NA	TRBV15	TRBJ2-5	NA	CATSRHGETQYF	TGTGCCACCAGCCGGCACGGGGAGACCCAGTACTTC
NA	TRBV5-5	TRBJ1-5	TRBD1	CASRPDRGGNQPQHF	TGTGCCAGCAGGCCCGACAGGGGAGGCAATCAGCCCCAGCATTTT
many	TRBV7-8	TRBJ2-1	TRBD1	CASSSIAQGQGFREQFF	TGTGCCAGCAGCTCAATAGCGCAGGGACAGGGGTTTCGTGAGCAGTTCTTC
many	TRBV7-9	TRBJ2-2	NA	CASSSVRTKENTGELFF	TGTGCCAGCAGCTCAGTCAGGACCAAAGAAAACACCGGGGAGCTGTTTTTT
few	TRBV20-1	TRBJ2-1	NA	CSATDHYNEQFF	TGCAGTGCCACGGACCATTACAATGAGCAGTTCTTC
NA	TRBV7-9	TRBJ2-5	NA	CASSTPGEVQETQYF	TGTGCCAGCAGCACACCGGGGGAAGTCCAAGAGACCCAGTACTTC
NA	TRBV6-2/TRBV6-3	TRBJ2-5	NA	CASGPGESQETQYF	TGTGCCAGCGGCCCCGGGGAGTCCCAAGAGACCCAGTACTTC
few	TRBV12-5	TRBJ2-7	NA	CASDGPEGFYEQYF	TGTGCTAGTGATGGGCCCGAGGGATTTTACGAGCAGTACTTC
few	TRBV19	TRBJ1-6	TRBD1	CASSLLTGGSPLHF	TGTGCCAGTAGTCTTCTCACAGGGGGCTCACCCCTCCACTTT
many	TRBV7-9	TRBJ1-5	NA	CASSLEDTNQPQHF	TGTGCCAGCAGCTTAGAGGACACCAATCAGCCCCAGCATTTT
many	TRBV7-8	TRBJ2-3	NA	CASSLVEGGWADTQYF	TGTGCCAGCAGCTTAGTAGAGGGTGGGTGGGCAGATACGCAGTATTTT
few	TRBV5-1	TRBJ2-2	NA	CASSLGPKITGELFF	TGCGCCAGCAGCTTAGGACCAAAGATCACCGGGGAGCTGTTTTTT
NA	TRBV6-5	TRBJ1-4	TRBD1	CASSHDRGHEKLFF	TGTGCCAGCAGTCACGACAGGGGGCATGAAAAACTGTTTTTT
NA	TRBV7-2	TRBJ2-5	TRBD2	CASSGQLASGGGWETQYF	TGTGCCAGCAGCGGCCAGTTGGCTAGCGGGGGGGGCTGGGAGACCCAGTACTTC
many	TRBV27	TRBJ1-1	NA	CASSLSYRGPEAFF	TGTGCCAGCAGTTTATCATACCGGGGGCCTGAAGCTTTCTTT
NA	TRBV4-1	TRBJ2-2	TRBD1	CASSHPKGSDRANTGELFF	TGCGCCAGCAGCCATCCTAAGGGGTCCGACAGGGCGAACACCGGGGAGCTGTTTTTT
few	TRBV27	TRBJ2-1	NA	CASSFRSYNEQFF	TGTGCCAGCAGTTTTCGCTCCTACAATGAGCAGTTCTTC
NA	TRBV28	TRBJ2-1	TRBD2	CASRDSSGGYNEQFF	TGTGCCAGCAGGGATTCTAGCGGGGGTTACAATGAGCAGTTCTTC
few	TRBV11-3	TRBJ2-5	NA	CASSSRTERGLGETQYF	TGTGCCAGCAGCTCTAGGACAGAAAGGGGCTTAGGAGAGACCCAGTACTTC